This TCR beta chain was sequenced for a study of OX40 agonist ivuxolimab in advanced cancers. In the study overall: An agonistic human IgG2 monoclonal antibody against OX40 (CD134) was given. At 65% to 85% male, the cohort had a mean age of about 55 years, ranging from about 23 to 79. Two patients with cutaneous melanoma and one with hepatocellular carcinoma, three in total, showed partial responses.

Some clones are missing from TCRdb's copy, which holds only in-frame ones; the method was immunoSEQ multiplex PCR. The table has some 45,000 clones, approximately 86% seen once. Per germline, CDR1 SNHLY and CDR2 FYNNEI. Germline trimming cut 6 bases from V and 2 bases from J; bases unmatched to any gene: 6. The CDR3 length is 15 residues. V is TRBV2 and J is TRBJ1-5; 8 positions agree with TRBD1. This TCR derives from an adult with an advanced solid tumor such as melanoma, head and neck, liver or kidney cancer. The material sequenced was CD4+ or CD8+ T cells sorted from blood, taken in a trial of the OX40 agonist ivuxolimab. CDR3 sequence (DNA): TGTGCCAGCAGCGTACAGGGGGGCGGCAATCAGCCCCAGCATTTT. Its protein product is CASSVQGGGNQPQHF.